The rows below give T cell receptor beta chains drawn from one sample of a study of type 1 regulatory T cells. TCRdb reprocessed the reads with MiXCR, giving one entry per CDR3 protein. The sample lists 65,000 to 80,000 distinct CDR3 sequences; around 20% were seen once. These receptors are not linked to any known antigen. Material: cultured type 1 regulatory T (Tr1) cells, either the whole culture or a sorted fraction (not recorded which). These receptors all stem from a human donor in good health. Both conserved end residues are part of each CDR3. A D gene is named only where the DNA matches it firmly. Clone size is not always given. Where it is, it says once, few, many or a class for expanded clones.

CASSRSDTQYF	TGTGCCAGCAGCCGCTCAGATACGCAGTATTTT	.	TRBV5-6	TRBJ2-3	many
CASSRSQGRDGYTF	TGTGCCAGCAGTCGTAGCCAGGGGAGAGATGGCTACACCTTC	.	TRBV12-3/TRBV12-4	TRBJ1-2	.
CASSLGGTYGYTF	TGTGCCAGCAGCTTAGGGGGGACCTATGGCTACACCTTC	.	TRBV7-2	TRBJ1-2	.
CSPGSPYNEQFF	TGCTCCCCGGGTTCGCCCTACAATGAGCAGTTCTTC	.	TRBV20-1	TRBJ2-1	few
CSGASMNTEAFF	TGCAGTGGAGCGAGCATGAACACTGAAGCTTTCTTT	.	TRBV20-1	TRBJ1-1	.
CASSPRQGHTQYF	TGTGCCAGCTCACCACGTCAGGGTCATACGCAGTATTTT	.	TRBV18	TRBJ2-3	many
CASSPRTGLEAFF	TGCGCCAGCAGCCCGCGGACAGGTCTTGAAGCTTTCTTT	TRBD1	TRBV5-1	TRBJ1-1	few
CASSQEGGTGELFF	TGCGCCAGCAGCCAAGAAGGGGGGACCGGGGAGCTGTTTTTT	.	TRBV4-3	TRBJ2-2	.
CASSSGENTEAFF	TGTGCCAGCAGTTCCGGAGAGAACACTGAAGCTTTCTTT	.	TRBV12-3/TRBV12-4	TRBJ1-1	few
CASSRTSGYNEQFF	TGCGCCAGCAGCCGGACTAGCGGCTACAATGAGCAGTTCTTC	TRBD2	TRBV5-1	TRBJ2-1	.
CSALQVTEAFF	TGCAGTGCCCTTCAGGTTACTGAAGCTTTCTTT	.	TRBV20-1	TRBJ1-1	.
CASSPLVRTYNEQFF	TGTGCCAGCAGCCCCCTGGTACGGACCTACAATGAGCAGTTCTTC	.	TRBV3-1	TRBJ2-1	.
CASSQGVRGYTF	TGTGCCAGCAGCCAAGGGGTTCGGGGCTACACCTTC	.	TRBV3-1	TRBJ1-2	few
CASSSDGYGYTF	TGTGCCAGCAGCTCCGACGGCTATGGCTACACCTTC	.	TRBV5-6	TRBJ1-2	.
CSAGKTSGMRNEQFF	TGCAGTGCTGGGAAGACTAGCGGGATGAGGAATGAGCAGTTCTTC	TRBD2	TRBV20-1	TRBJ2-1	few
CASTAGERYEQYF	TGCGCCAGCACGGCGGGAGAGCGCTACGAGCAGTACTTC	TRBD2	TRBV10-2	TRBJ2-7	.
CASSQDLNTQYF	TGTGCCAGCAGCCAAGATCTAAATACGCAGTATTTT	.	TRBV3-1	TRBJ2-3	few
CAIPVETQYF	TGTGCCATCCCGGTTGAGACCCAGTACTTC	.	TRBV27	TRBJ2-5	.
CASREGGDYYGYTF	TGTGCCAGCAGGGAGGGTGGGGACTACTATGGCTACACCTTC	.	TRBV25-1	TRBJ1-2	.
CSVGVGQTNEKLFF	TGCAGCGTCGGGGTGGGACAGACTAATGAAAAACTGTTTTTT	TRBD1	TRBV29-1	TRBJ1-4	.
CASSLALGDQPQHF	TGTGCCAGCAGCTTAGCGCTCGGTGATCAGCCCCAGCATTTT	.	TRBV7-2	TRBJ1-5	few
CSVGSSTDTQYF	TGCAGTGTTGGGAGTAGCACAGATACGCAGTATTTT	.	TRBV20-1	TRBJ2-3	.
CASSLVADTQYF	TGCGCCAGCAGCTTGGTCGCAGATACGCAGTATTTT	.	TRBV5-1	TRBJ2-3	.
CASSSLWASGRGDNEQFF	TGTGCCAGCAGCTCGCTCTGGGCTAGCGGGAGGGGGGACAATGAGCAGTTCTTC	TRBD2	TRBV5-6	TRBJ2-1	.
CATSDPGRDQPQHF	TGTGCCACCAGTGATCCTGGGAGAGATCAGCCCCAGCATTTT	.	TRBV24-1	TRBJ1-5	few
CASSVTGQGEQYF	TGCGCCAGCAGCGTAACAGGGCAGGGCGAGCAGTACTTC	.	TRBV5-1	TRBJ2-7	few
CASSKGALNYGYTF	TGTGCCAGCAGCAAGGGCGCGCTTAACTATGGCTACACCTTC	.	TRBV7-9	TRBJ1-2	few
CSARDGSGYGYTF	TGCAGTGCTAGAGATGGTAGCGGCTATGGCTACACCTTC	.	TRBV20-1	TRBJ1-2	.
CASSLGGSNNSPLHF	TGTGCCAGCAGCTTGGGGGGGAGTAATAATTCACCCCTCCACTTT	.	TRBV7-2	TRBJ1-6	.
CASSFSSGGETQYF	TGCGCCAGCAGCTTTAGCTCTGGCGGGGAGACCCAGTACTTC	.	TRBV5-1	TRBJ2-5	few
CASSLQGVDQPQHF	TGTGCCAGCAGTCTACAGGGGGTGGATCAGCCCCAGCATTTT	TRBD1	TRBV27	TRBJ1-5	.
CASSQAGGLGGPYNEQFF	TGCGCCAGCAGCCAAGCGGGGGGGCTGGGCGGGCCCTACAATGAGCAGTTCTTC	TRBD2	TRBV4-1	TRBJ2-1	many
CASRYPGGELFF	TGTGCCAGCAGATACCCGGGGGGGGAGCTGTTTTTT	.	TRBV6-5	TRBJ2-2	.
CSANGQSNEKLFF	TGCAGTGCTAACGGGCAGTCTAATGAAAAACTGTTTTTT	.	TRBV20-1	TRBJ1-4	.
CASSLAQDTQYF	TGCGCCAGCAGCTTGGCCCAAGATACGCAGTATTTT	.	TRBV5-1	TRBJ2-3	many
CATQGGGPQETQYF	TGTGCCACACAGGGAGGGGGTCCGCAAGAGACCCAGTACTTC	.	TRBV24-1	TRBJ2-5	.
CASSPDIYNEQFF	TGCGCCAGCAGCCCTGACATTTACAATGAGCAGTTCTTC	.	TRBV5-1	TRBJ2-1	few
CASSLSGRGWEQYF	TGTGCCAGCAGCCTTAGCGGGAGAGGATGGGAGCAGTACTTC	TRBD2	TRBV12-3/TRBV12-4	TRBJ2-7	few
CASSISGVSQPQHF	TGTGCCAGTAGTATCTCAGGGGTGAGTCAGCCCCAGCATTTT	.	TRBV19	TRBJ1-5	many
CASSLGVEQYF	TGTGCCAGCAGCCTGGGGGTCGAGCAGTACTTC	.	TRBV7-9	TRBJ2-7	many